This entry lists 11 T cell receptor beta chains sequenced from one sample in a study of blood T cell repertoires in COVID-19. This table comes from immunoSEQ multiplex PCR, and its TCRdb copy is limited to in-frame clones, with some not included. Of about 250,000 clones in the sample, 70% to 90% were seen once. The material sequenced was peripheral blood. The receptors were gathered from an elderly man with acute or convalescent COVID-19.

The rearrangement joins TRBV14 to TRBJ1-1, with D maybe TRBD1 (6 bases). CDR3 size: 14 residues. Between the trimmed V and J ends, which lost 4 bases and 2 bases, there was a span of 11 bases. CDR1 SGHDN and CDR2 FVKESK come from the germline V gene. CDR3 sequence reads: CASSLATGNTEAFF. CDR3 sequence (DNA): TGTGCCAGCAGCCTAGCGACAGGAAACACTGAAGCTTTCTTT.

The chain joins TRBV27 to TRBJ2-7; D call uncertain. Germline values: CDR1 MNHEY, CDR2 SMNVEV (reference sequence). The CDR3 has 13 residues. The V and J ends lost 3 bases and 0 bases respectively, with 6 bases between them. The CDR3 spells CASSFSGSYEQYF. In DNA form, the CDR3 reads TGTGCCAGCAGTTTCTCAGGCTCCTACGAGCAGTACTTC.

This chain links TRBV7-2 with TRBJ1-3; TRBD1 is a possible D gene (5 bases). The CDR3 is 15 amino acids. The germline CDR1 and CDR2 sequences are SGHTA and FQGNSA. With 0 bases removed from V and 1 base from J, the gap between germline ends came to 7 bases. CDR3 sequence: CASSLARVSGNTIYF. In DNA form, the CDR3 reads TGTGCCAGCAGCTTAGCCAGGGTGTCTGGAAACACCATATATTTT. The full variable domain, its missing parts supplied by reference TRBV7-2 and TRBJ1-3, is GAGVSQSPSNKVTEKGKDVELRCDPISGHTALYWYRQSLGQGLEFLIYFQGNSAPDKSGLPSDRFSAERTGGSVSTLTIQRTQQEDSAVYLCASSLARVSGNTIYFGEGSWLTVV.

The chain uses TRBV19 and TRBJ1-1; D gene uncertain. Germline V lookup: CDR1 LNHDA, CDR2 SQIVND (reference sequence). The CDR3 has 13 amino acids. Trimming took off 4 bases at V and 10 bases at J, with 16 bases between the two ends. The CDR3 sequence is CASSTPAPRGAFF. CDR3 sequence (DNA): TGTGCCAGTAGTACCCCGGCCCCAAGAGGAGCTTTCTTT.

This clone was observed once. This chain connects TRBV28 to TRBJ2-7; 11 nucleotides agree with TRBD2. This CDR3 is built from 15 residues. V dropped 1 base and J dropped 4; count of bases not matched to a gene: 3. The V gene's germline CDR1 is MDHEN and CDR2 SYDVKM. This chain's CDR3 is CASSLLAGGRYEQYF. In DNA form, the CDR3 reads TGTGCCAGCAGTTTATTAGCGGGAGGGAGGTACGAGCAGTACTTC.

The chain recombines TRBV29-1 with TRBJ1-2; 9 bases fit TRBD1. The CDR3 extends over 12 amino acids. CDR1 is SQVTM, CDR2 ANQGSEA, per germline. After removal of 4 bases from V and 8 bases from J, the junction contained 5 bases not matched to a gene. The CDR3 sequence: CSVANRGRGYTF. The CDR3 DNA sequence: TGCAGCGTTGCAAACAGGGGGCGCGGCTACACCTTC.

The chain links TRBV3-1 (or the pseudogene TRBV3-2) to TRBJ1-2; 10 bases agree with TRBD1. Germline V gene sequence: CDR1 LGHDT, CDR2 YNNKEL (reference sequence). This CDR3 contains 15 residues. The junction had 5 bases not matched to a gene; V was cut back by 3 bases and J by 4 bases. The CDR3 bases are TGTGCCAGCAGCCACCTAAGACAGGGGGCCTATGGCTACACCTTC. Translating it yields CASSHLRQGAYGYTF.

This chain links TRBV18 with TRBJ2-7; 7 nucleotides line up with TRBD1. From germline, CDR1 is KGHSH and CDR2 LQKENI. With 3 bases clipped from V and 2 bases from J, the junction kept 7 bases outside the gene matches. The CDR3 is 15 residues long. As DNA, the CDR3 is TGTGCCAGCTCACCCTTAGACAGGGCTGCCTACGAGCAGTACTTC. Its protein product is CASSPLDRAAYEQYF.

CDR3 nucleotides: TGTGCCAGCAGCTTGGGGGGACAGGGTTCGGCCGAGCAGTACTTC. Its translation is CASSLGGQGSAEQYF. The rearrangement joins TRBV5-4 to TRBJ2-7; 9 bases agree with TRBD1. This CDR3 is 15 amino acids long. V trimming: 0 bases; J trimming: 6 bases; junction bases outside the gene matches: 7. Germline lookup yields CDR1 SGHNT and CDR2 YYREEE (reference sequence).

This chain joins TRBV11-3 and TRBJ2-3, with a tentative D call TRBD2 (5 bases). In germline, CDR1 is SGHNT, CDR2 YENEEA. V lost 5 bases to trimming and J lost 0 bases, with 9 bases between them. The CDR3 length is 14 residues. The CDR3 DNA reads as TGTGCCAGCAGCCGTAGGACTAGCACAGATACGCAGTATTTT. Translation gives CASSRRTSTDTQYF. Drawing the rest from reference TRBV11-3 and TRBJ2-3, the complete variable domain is EAGVVQSPRYKIIEKKQPVAFWCNPISGHNTLYWYLQNLGQGPELLIRYENEEAVDDSQLPKDRFSAERLKGVDSTLKIQPAELGDSAVYLCASSRRTSTDTQYFGPGTRLTVL.

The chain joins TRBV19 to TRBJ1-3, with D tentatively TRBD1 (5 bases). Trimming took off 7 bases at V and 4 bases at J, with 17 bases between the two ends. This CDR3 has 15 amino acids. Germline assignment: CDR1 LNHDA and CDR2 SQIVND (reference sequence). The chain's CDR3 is CASTSRAGSGNTIYF. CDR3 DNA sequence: TGTGCCAGTACCTCCCGAGCAGGGTCAGGAAACACCATATATTTT.